A single T cell receptor beta chain is shown here with its context. The antigen is undetermined. This record belongs to a study of Graves' ophthalmopathy and Graves' hyperthyroidism. Findings of the study overall: Ophthalmopathy progression was predicted with approximately 64% sensitivity and 72% to 75% specificity.

Ophthalmopathy donors were characterized by moderate-to-severe activity, CAS of at least 3, NOSPECS of at least 4, and duration under 3 months. Sampling around 10 ml of fresh peripheral blood provided the PBMCs. RNA transcripts provided the template for amplifying TCR beta CDR3 regions. Following a first-round RT-PCR that used HTBI primers, a second-round multiplex PCR was carried out. TCRdb reprocessed the multiplex PCR reads with MiXCR, giving one entry per CDR3 protein. In the table there are around 50,000 distinct CDR3 sequences, about 50% of which are singletons. Trimming removed 0 bases from V and 3 bases from J, with 15 bases in between. Germline loops: CDR1 LGHNA, CDR2 YNFKEQ. This CDR3 region has 17 residues.

Material for sequencing was peripheral blood. The rearrangement links TRBV4-2 to TRBJ1-3, with D maybe TRBD1 (5 bases). The receptor was isolated from an adult man with Graves' ophthalmopathy. Here the CDR3 reads CASSQEEGGTNGNTIYF. In DNA, the CDR3 is TGTGCCAGCAGCCAAGAGGAGGGTGGGACTAATGGAAACACCATATATTTT.